These T cell receptor beta chains were read from a single sample in a study of blood T cell repertoires in COVID-19. Sequencing used immunoSEQ multiplex PCR; TCRdb keeps in-frame clones, though not all of them. The sample records 350,000 to 450,000 clones, just over 90% being singletons. Sequences were obtained from PBMCs or T cells enriched from blood (not recorded which). The receptors derive from a woman between 40 and 50 years old who had been exposed to COVID-19. Each CDR3 is given with its conserved first and last residue. D genes are given only for firm matches. Size tells how often a clone was seen (once, few, many) or the class of an expanded clone, and some rows leave it out.

CDR3: CASSPTLGTAGNQPQHF; DNA: TGCGCCAGCAGCCCGACCCTCGGGACAGCGGGCAATCAGCCCCAGCATTTT; D: TRBD1; V: TRBV4-1; size: NA; J: TRBJ1-5
CDR3: CSVVQGANEQYF; DNA: TGCAGCGTTGTTCAGGGGGCGAACGAGCAGTACTTC; D: TRBD1; V: TRBV29-1; size: NA; J: TRBJ2-7
CDR3: CAIRAGQGLYGYTF; DNA: TGTGCCATCAGAGCCGGACAGGGGCTGTACGGCTACACCTTC; D: TRBD1; V: TRBV10-3; size: once; J: TRBJ1-2
CDR3: CAWRRWDTEYGYTF; DNA: TGTGCCTGGAGGAGGTGGGACACAGAGTATGGCTACACCTTC; D: NA; V: TRBV30; size: NA; J: TRBJ1-2
CDR3: CASARQGLREYF; DNA: TGTGCCAGCGCAAGACAGGGCCTCCGGGAGTACTTC; D: TRBD1; V: TRBV2; size: NA; J: TRBJ2-7
CDR3: CANGTEMNTEAFF; DNA: TGTGCCAACGGGACAGAGATGAACACTGAAGCTTTCTTT; D: TRBD1; V: TRBV7-9; size: once; J: TRBJ1-1
CDR3: CASSGSREELFF; DNA: TGTGCCAGCAGCGGATCCAGGGAGGAACTGTTTTTT; D: NA; V: TRBV9; size: NA; J: TRBJ1-4
CDR3: CASLYGTGSNEQFF; DNA: TGTGCCAGCCTATACGGGACAGGAAGCAATGAGCAGTTCTTC; D: TRBD1; V: TRBV2; size: NA; J: TRBJ2-1
CDR3: CAWALQTGYYGYTF; DNA: TGTGCCTGGGCACTCCAAACAGGGTACTATGGCTACACCTTC; D: NA; V: TRBV30; size: NA; J: TRBJ1-2
CDR3: CASSEASAGLAGVTSYNEQFF; DNA: TGTGCCAGCAGTGAAGCATCCGCGGGTCTAGCGGGAGTAACGTCCTACAATGAGCAGTTCTTC; D: TRBD2; V: TRBV2; size: NA; J: TRBJ2-1
CDR3: CATSRVQNEKLFF; DNA: TGTGCCACCAGCAGAGTACAGAATGAAAAACTGTTTTTT; D: NA; V: TRBV15; size: NA; J: TRBJ1-4
CDR3: CASRPTSGGRTQYF; DNA: TGTGCCAGCAGGCCGACTAGCGGTGGGCGTACGCAGTATTTT; D: TRBD2; V: TRBV3-1/TRBV3-2; size: once; J: TRBJ2-3
CDR3: CASSQTHNTEAFF; DNA: TGTGCCAGCAGCCAAACACATAACACTGAAGCTTTCTTT; D: NA; V: TRBV3-1/TRBV3-2; size: NA; J: TRBJ1-1
CDR3: CASSRRERYNSPLHF; DNA: TGTGCCAGCAGCAGGAGGGAGCGATATAATTCACCCCTCCACTTT; D: NA; V: TRBV7-9; size: NA; J: TRBJ1-6
CDR3: CASSETGGWTEAFF; DNA: TGTGCCAGTAGTGAAACAGGGGGGTGGACTGAAGCTTTCTTT; D: TRBD1; V: TRBV19; size: NA; J: TRBJ1-1
CDR3: CASSLVLGGLTNYGYTF; DNA: TGTGCCAGCAGCTTAGTTCTTGGGGGACTGACTAACTATGGCTACACCTTC; D: NA; V: TRBV7-2; size: few; J: TRBJ1-2
CDR3: CASLPGGGSPLHF; DNA: TGTGCCAGTTTGCCGGGGGGAGGTTCACCCCTCCACTTT; D: NA; V: TRBV19; size: NA; J: TRBJ1-6
CDR3: CASSTTPTYDRHYTF; DNA: TGTGCCAGCAGCACGACGCCAACCTACGACAGACACTACACCTTC; D: NA; V: TRBV9; size: NA; J: TRBJ1-2
CDR3: CASSPRGHPAYGYTF; DNA: TGCGCCAGCAGCCCGCGTGGACACCCCGCCTATGGCTACACCTTC; D: NA; V: TRBV10-1; size: NA; J: TRBJ1-2
CDR3: CASSQALYNEQFF; DNA: TGCGCCAGCAGCCAAGCCTTATACAATGAGCAGTTCTTC; D: NA; V: TRBV4-1; size: NA; J: TRBJ2-1
CDR3: CASSPRRVTYEQYF; DNA: TGTGCCAGCAGCCCTCGGAGGGTCACCTACGAGCAGTACTTC; D: NA; V: TRBV11-1; size: NA; J: TRBJ2-7
CDR3: CATSDPTGGGNQPQHF; DNA: TGTGCCACCAGTGATCCCACAGGGGGAGGCAATCAGCCCCAGCATTTT; D: TRBD1; V: TRBV24-1; size: NA; J: TRBJ1-5
CDR3: CASSEYKSGGAFF; DNA: TGCGCCAGCAGTGAGTATAAGTCTGGAGGGGCTTTCTTT; D: NA; V: TRBV10-1; size: NA; J: TRBJ1-1
CDR3: CASSSGAGEKLFF; DNA: TGCGCCAGCAGCTCAGGGGCCGGGGAAAAACTGTTTTTT; D: NA; V: TRBV5-1; size: NA; J: TRBJ1-4
CDR3: CASSQEGGYNSPLHF; DNA: TGTGCCAGCAGCCAAGAAGGGGGCTATAATTCACCCCTCCACTTT; D: NA; V: TRBV4-2; size: NA; J: TRBJ1-6
CDR3: CASSRTANYGYTF; DNA: TGTGCCAGCAGTCGGACAGCTAACTATGGCTACACCTTC; D: NA; V: TRBV6-5; size: NA; J: TRBJ1-2
CDR3: CASSLGGRARGNQPQHF; DNA: TGTGCCAGCAGCTTGGGCGGGCGGGCCAGAGGCAATCAGCCCCAGCATTTT; D: NA; V: TRBV5-6; size: NA; J: TRBJ1-5
CDR3: CASSFRAGGGYTF; DNA: TGTGCCAGCAGTTTCAGGGCAGGGGGAGGCTACACCTTC; D: TRBD1; V: TRBV27; size: once; J: TRBJ1-2
CDR3: CASSLRTDTQYF; DNA: TGTGCCAGCAGCTTGCGTACAGATACGCAGTATTTT; D: NA; V: TRBV5-4; size: NA; J: TRBJ2-3
CDR3: CASSLRVAAYEQYF; DNA: TGCGCCAGCAGCCTTCGGGTAGCGGCGTACGAGCAGTACTTC; D: NA; V: TRBV4-3; size: NA; J: TRBJ2-7
CDR3: CASTTNGLGQYF; DNA: TGTGCCAGCACTACAAATGGACTCGGCCAGTACTTC; D: NA; V: TRBV2; size: NA; J: TRBJ2-4
CDR3: CASSERGSRRTDTQYF; DNA: TGTGCCAGCAGTGAAAGGGGCTCTAGGCGCACAGATACGCAGTATTTT; D: NA; V: TRBV6-1; size: NA; J: TRBJ2-3
CDR3: CASSHRDRGEKLFF; DNA: TGTGCCAGCAGCCATAGGGACAGGGGTGAAAAACTGTTTTTT; D: TRBD1; V: TRBV3-1/TRBV3-2; size: NA; J: TRBJ1-4
CDR3: CAIKGAPGGGELFF; DNA: TGTGCCATCAAGGGGGCCCCGGGCGGCGGGGAGCTGTTTTTT; D: TRBD1; V: TRBV10-3; size: NA; J: TRBJ2-2
CDR3: CASSLGQGVTYEQYF; DNA: TGTGCCAGCAGCCTTGGACAGGGGGTAACCTACGAGCAGTACTTC; D: TRBD1; V: TRBV7-9; size: NA; J: TRBJ2-7
CDR3: CASSFRAGEGYNEQFF; DNA: TGTGCCAGCAGCTTTCGAGCGGGAGAAGGGTACAATGAGCAGTTCTTC; D: TRBD2; V: TRBV7-2; size: NA; J: TRBJ2-1
CDR3: CASSVGSGGAYEQYF; DNA: TGTGCCAGCAGCGTAGGGAGCGGGGGGGCCTACGAGCAGTACTTC; D: TRBD2; V: TRBV9; size: NA; J: TRBJ2-7
CDR3: CATANLYSNQPQHF; DNA: TGTGCCACCGCGAATTTGTATAGCAATCAGCCCCAGCATTTT; D: NA; V: TRBV6-5; size: NA; J: TRBJ1-5
CDR3: CAWRDRGRETQYF; DNA: TGTGCCTGGAGGGACAGGGGAAGGGAGACCCAGTACTTC; D: TRBD1; V: TRBV30; size: once; J: TRBJ2-5
CDR3: CASSFRAGESYEQYF; DNA: TGTGCCAGCAGCTTTCGCGCAGGGGAGAGCTACGAGCAGTACTTC; D: NA; V: TRBV11-2; size: NA; J: TRBJ2-7
CDR3: CSVEGQGNQPQHF; DNA: TGCAGCGTTGAAGGACAGGGCAATCAGCCCCAGCATTTT; D: NA; V: TRBV29-1; size: NA; J: TRBJ1-5
CDR3: CASSPRADSHTEAFF; DNA: TGTGCCAGCAGCCCTAGGGCGGACAGCCACACTGAAGCTTTCTTT; D: NA; V: TRBV11-3; size: NA; J: TRBJ1-1
CDR3: CAIRGKGENEKLFF; DNA: TGTGCCATCAGGGGCAAGGGAGAAAATGAAAAACTGTTTTTT; D: NA; V: TRBV10-3; size: NA; J: TRBJ1-4
CDR3: CAISDFRGTEAFF; DNA: TGTGCCATCAGTGATTTCAGGGGCACTGAAGCTTTCTTT; D: NA; V: TRBV10-3; size: NA; J: TRBJ1-1
CDR3: CASSPRPTGNEKLFF; DNA: TGTGCCAGCAGCCCCCGGCCGACAGGGAATGAAAAACTGTTTTTT; D: TRBD1; V: TRBV7-8; size: NA; J: TRBJ1-4
CDR3: CASRFGTRGGSTGELFF; DNA: TGCGCCAGCAGATTTGGGACTCGCGGGGGGAGCACCGGGGAGCTGTTTTTT; D: TRBD2; V: TRBV5-1; size: NA; J: TRBJ2-2
CDR3: CASSIGARDTQYF; DNA: TGTGCCAGTAGTATAGGAGCCCGGGATACGCAGTATTTT; D: NA; V: TRBV19; size: NA; J: TRBJ2-3
CDR3: CASSIAGQGTYEQYF; DNA: TGTGCCAGTAGTATAGCCGGACAGGGGACCTACGAGCAGTACTTC; D: TRBD1; V: TRBV19; size: NA; J: TRBJ2-7